This entry describes one T cell receptor (beta chain). This record belongs to a study of OX40 agonist ivuxolimab in advanced cancers. Overall study: Patients in the trial were receiving intravenous ivuxolimab every 2 weeks, at doses of 0.01 to 10 mg/kg.

Sequenced by immunoSEQ multiplex PCR; TCRdb stores in-frame clones only, minus some. Of some 64,000 clones in the sample, approximately 90% were seen once. The sample in question was CD4+ or CD8+ T cells sorted from blood, obtained in a trial of the OX40 agonist ivuxolimab. This sequence originates from an adult with an advanced solid tumor such as melanoma, head and neck, liver or kidney cancer.

Here the CDR3 DNA reads TGTGCCAGTAGTGCCCCTCTCGGTAGTGAAAGCCACGAGCAGTACTTC. Translated: CASSAPLGSESHEQYF. The rearrangement uses TRBV19 and TRBJ2-7; D is unresolved. The CDR3 has 16 amino acids. Germline assignment: CDR1 LNHDA and CDR2 SQIVND (reference sequence). With 5 bases removed from V and 5 bases from J, the gap between germline ends came to 22 bases.